These 9 T cell receptor beta chains originate from one sample sequenced in a study of Tregs in tolerant kidney transplant recipients. The repertoire was sequenced with immunoSEQ multiplex PCR; TCRdb's copy has only in-frame clones and lacks some. The table includes tens of thousands of clones, more than 85% detected once. The starting material was Tregs from blood, obtained before the transplant. The receptors derive from a human donor who received a combined kidney and bone marrow transplant.

This chain joins TRBV28 and TRBJ2-7, with D possibly being TRBD1 or TRBD2 (5 bases each). Trimming pared 2 bases from V and 3 bases from J, leaving 8 bases between. From germline, CDR1 is MDHEN and CDR2 SYDVKM. The CDR3 covers 13 residues. As DNA, the CDR3 is TGTGCCAGCAGTTTAGGGGGATACTACGAGCAGTACTTC. It specifies CASSLGGYYEQYF.

The V call is TRBV29-1, the J call TRBJ2-3; no reliable D call. Between the trimmed V and J ends, which lost 0 bases and 9 bases, there was a span of 10 bases. The CDR3 is 12 amino acids. Looked up from germline, CDR1 is SQVTM and CDR2 is ANQGSEA. CDR3 sequence (DNA): TGCAGCGTTGAAGATCAGGCGGAGACGCAGTATTTT. It codes for CSVEDQAETQYF.

The chain has TRBV6-1 and TRBJ2-7; D ambiguous. Trimming took 2 bases from V and 9 from J, leaving 5 bases between them. Per germline, CDR1 MNHNS and CDR2 SASEGT. The CDR3 has 10 residues. CDR3 residues: CASSEWGQYF. The CDR3, as DNA: TGTGCCAGCAGTGAATGGGGGCAGTACTTC.

V is TRBV7-8 and J is TRBJ2-5, with 10 positions matching TRBD1. The CDR3 has 15 amino acids. Germline-derived CDR1 and CDR2 are SGHVS and FQNEAQ. J was trimmed by 4 bases and V by 3 bases; bases with no gene match: 5. The CDR3 DNA follows: TGTGCCAGCAGCTTTCGGGACAGGGGAGGAGAGACCCAGTACTTC. Amino acid sequence: CASSFRDRGGETQYF. Filled out from reference TRBV7-8 and TRBJ2-5, the complete variable domain reads GAGVSQSPRYKVAKRGQDVALRCDPISGHVSLFWYQQALGQGPEFLTYFQNEAQLDKSGLPSDRFFAERPEGSVSTLKIQRTQQEDSAVYLCASSFRDRGGETQYFGPGTRLLVL.

The J gene is TRBJ2-7, the V gene TRBV7-2; a weak D match, TRBD2 (5 bases). The CDR3 contains 15 residues. Germline lookup yields CDR1 SGHTA and CDR2 FQGNSA. V was trimmed by 2 bases and J by 2 bases, leaving 13 bases between them. The CDR3 sequence is CASSLREGTTYEQYF. DNA for the CDR3: TGTGCCAGCAGCTTACGAGAGGGCACGACCTACGAGCAGTACTTC. Full variable domain (remainder filled in from reference TRBV7-2 and TRBJ2-7): GAGVSQSPSNKVTEKGKDVELRCDPISGHTALYWYRQSLGQGLEFLIYFQGNSAPDKSGLPSDRFSAERTGGSVSTLTIQRTQQEDSAVYLCASSLREGTTYEQYFGPGTRLTVT.

The chain combines TRBV4-3 with TRBJ2-1; 13 bases are shared with TRBD2. From germline, CDR1 is LGHNA and CDR2 YSLEER. This CDR3 spans 15 amino acids. The J segment lost 6 bases and the V segment lost 1 base, leaving 0 bases of the junction unmatched. The CDR3 coding sequence is TGCGCCAGCAGCCAAGGACTAGCGGGAGGCAATGAGCAGTTCTTC. Amino acids: CASSQGLAGGNEQFF.

This clone is a singleton in its sample. The genes are TRBV7-8 and TRBJ2-1; 9 bases map to TRBD1. The J segment lost 2 bases and the V segment lost 10 bases, leaving 3 bases of the junction unmatched. From germline, CDR1 is SGHVS and CDR2 FQNEAQ. CDR3 length: 13 residues. The CDR3 nucleotides are TGTGCCATCGGGACAGGGCCCTACAATGAGCAGTTCTTC. This encodes CAIGTGPYNEQFF.

This clone was seen only once. The chain couples TRBV6-5 to TRBJ2-7, with D uncertain. The CDR3 is 14 amino acids. Trimming stripped 2 bases from V and 2 bases from J, with 10 bases between. CDR1 is MNHEY, CDR2 SVGAGI, per germline. The CDR3 sequence is CASSYRAGTYEQYF. CDR3 in DNA: TGTGCCAGCAGTTACAGGGCAGGAACCTACGAGCAGTACTTC.

The CDR3 loop is CASMKFGESSNQPQHF. In nucleotides, the CDR3 is TGTGCCAGTATGAAGTTCGGCGAGAGTAGCAATCAGCCCCAGCATTTT. The V call is TRBV19, the J call TRBJ1-5; D not certain. Germline V CDR1 and CDR2: LNHDA, SQIVND (reference sequence). Trimming pared 7 bases from V and 0 bases from J, leaving 16 bases between. This CDR3 comprises 16 residues.